This paragraph covers one T cell receptor beta chain sequence. This entry belongs to a study of cytomegalovirus exposure and HLA in healthy donors. Primers included in the PCR were 60 Vbeta and 13 Jbeta primers. Generated by immunoSEQ multiplex PCR, the TCRdb table keeps only in-frame clones and is missing some. The sample carries about 45,000 clones, 51% recorded once. Specimen: PBMCs. The receptor's source is a man in his sixties in good health and CMV-seronegative.

CDR3: CASRHGQGAREQYF. CDR3 coding DNA: TGTGCCAGCAGACATGGACAGGGGGCGCGGGAGCAGTACTTC. The genes are TRBV28 and TRBJ2-7; TRBD1 matches at 11 bases. CDR1 is MDHEN and CDR2 is SYDVKM in the germline V gene. V lost 6 bases, J lost 7 bases, and 8 bases stayed unmatched. The CDR3 length is 14 residues.